This TCR beta chain was found in a study of T cell changes during pregnancy in multiple sclerosis. Measured with immunoSEQ multiplex PCR; TCRdb has only the in-frame clones, and not every one. The data show about 27,000 clones, 85% to 90% seen once. The CDR3 totals 14 residues. The V gene's germline CDR1 is SGHVS and CDR2 FNYEAQ. Trimming shortened V by 2 bases and J by 2 bases, and 10 bases separated the two germline ends. The sequencing used CD8+ T cells from peripheral blood mononuclear cells, collected in the second trimester of pregnancy. The receptor was derived from a female donor with multiple sclerosis, enrolled in a pregnancy study. This chain uses TRBV7-6 with TRBJ2-7; D is ambiguous. The CDR3 region is CASSLKAATYEQYF. The CDR3 region has the DNA TGTGCCAGCAGCTTAAAGGCGGCCACCTACGAGCAGTACTTC.